This T cell receptor beta chain came from a study of control samples from healthy donors and cancer patients. This table comes from immunoSEQ multiplex PCR, and its TCRdb copy is limited to in-frame clones, with some not included. The table records under 150,000 clones, 90% to 95% of them present only once. The V end was cut by 1 base, the J end by 6 bases, with 12 bases between. This CDR3 has 15 residues. Germline CDR1 SEHNR, CDR2 FQNEAQ (reference sequence). Sequencing input: PBMCs. The gene calls are TRBV7-9 and TRBJ2-2; possibly TRBD1 for D (5 bases). The TCR originated in a man aged 45 to 65 with head and neck cancer. CDR3 sequence: CASSLVRQGAGELFF. In DNA form, the CDR3 reads TGTGCCAGCAGCTTAGTTCGGCAGGGCGCCGGGGAGCTGTTTTTT. Full variable domain (missing parts from reference TRBV7-9 and TRBJ2-2): DTGVSQNPRHKITKRGQNVTFRCDPISEHNRLYWYRQTLGQGPEFLTYFQNEAQLEKSRLLSDRFSAERPKGSFSTLEIQRTEQGDSAMYLCASSLVRQGAGELFFGEGSRLTVL.